These 19 T cell receptor beta chains share one sample of origin, sequenced in a study of blood T cells in healthy people across ages. A sample-barcoded 5' primer and a J-beta primer mix were used in a second PCR of roughly 7 to 12 cycles. MiXCR, run by TCRdb on the 5' RACE reads, gives a single entry per CDR3 protein. This table holds some 1.6 million distinct CDR3 sequences, 30% to 40% found once. The sequenced sample consisted of blood. The receptors stem from a woman aged 25 to 39 in good health.

This clonotype was seen repeatedly, ten times or more. The V and J genes are TRBV29-1 and TRBJ2-1, with 7 bases lining up with TRBD2. V was pared by 8 bases and J by 1 base, with 2 bases of the junction left unmatched. CDR1 is SQVTM, CDR2 ANQGSEA, per germline. The CDR3 extends over 12 amino acids. The CDR3 coding sequence is TGCAGCTTCGGGGGGTCCTACAATGAGCAGTTCTTC. Translating gives CSFGGSYNEQFF.

This chain joins TRBV6-1 and TRBJ2-7; possible D gene TRBD1, 6 bases. The CDR3 is 14 residues long. The V end was cut by 5 bases, the J end by 1 base, with 12 bases between. CDR1 is MNHNS and CDR2 is SASEGT in the germline V gene. CDR3 residues: CASSFLDRSYEQYF. In nucleotides, the CDR3 is TGTGCCAGCAGTTTCCTAGACAGGTCCTACGAGCAGTACTTC.

As concerns this clonotype: Mismatch with germline at one junction end may stem from a read error. The chain combines TRBV20-1 with TRBJ2-1, with D possibly TRBD2 on 6 matching bases. The CDR3 consists of 14 residues. In germline, CDR1 is DFQATT, CDR2 SNEGSKA (reference sequence). CDR3 loop: CSARGGSSYSEQFF. The CDR3 DNA reads TGCAGTGCTAGGGGGGGTAGCTCCTACAGTGAGCAGTTCTTC.

This clonotype has more than one count but fewer than ten. The chain combines TRBV20-1 with TRBJ2-3, with TRBD2 identical over 7 bases. The V gene end was trimmed by 2 bases and the J gene end by 2 bases; junction bases not matched to a gene: 7. This CDR3 has 15 residues. CDR1 and CDR2 (germline): DFQATT, SNEGSKA (reference sequence). The chain's CDR3 is CSARYGGIITDTQYF. CDR3 in DNA: TGCAGTGCTAGATACGGGGGGATAATCACAGATACGCAGTATTTT.

This clonotype has a handful of counts. The chain carries TRBV7-2 and TRBJ2-5, with 7 bases identical to TRBD2. Judging by the DNA end, TRBJ2-7 fits better; the J call may be wrong. CDR3 length: 13 amino acids. Germline lookup yields CDR1 SGHTA and CDR2 FQGNSA. CDR3 nucleotides: TGTGCCAGCAGCACTCGCGGGGGCTACGAGCAGTACTTC. This sequence encodes CASSTRGGYEQYF.

The chain combines TRBV27 with TRBJ2-1, with D possibly being TRBD1 or TRBD2 (5 bases each). Germline assignment: CDR1 MNHEY and CDR2 SMNVEV (reference sequence). This CDR3 is built from 15 residues. V lost 2 bases and J lost 9, with 17 bases in between. CDR3 in amino acids: CASSLERGRQTEQFF. The CDR3 DNA reads TGTGCCAGCAGTTTAGAGAGGGGCCGCCAAACTGAGCAGTTCTTC.

A few counts support this clonotype. The gene calls are TRBV20-1 and TRBJ2-1; 9 bases map to TRBD2. V lost 0 bases to trimming and J lost 7 bases; unmatched junction nucleotides: 19. Germline CDR1 is DFQATT and CDR2 is SNEGSKA (reference sequence). The CDR3 spans 19 residues. Here the CDR3 DNA reads TGCAGTGCTAGAGATACCGGACTAGCGAGGGAACGCTTTTTTAATGAGCAGTTCTTC. Residues: CSARDTGLARERFFNEQFF.

The CDR3 DNA is TGCGCCAGCAGCCCTTCCGGACGTCTACCTAGCACAGATACGCAGTATTTT. This encodes CASSPSGRLPSTDTQYF. The V gene is TRBV4-1, the J gene TRBJ2-3, with D hard to call. Germline CDR1 reads MGHRA; CDR2 reads YSYEKL. V gave up 4 bases and J gave up 0 bases, with 17 bases separating them. This CDR3 has 17 amino acids.

This clonotype was found a few times. The junction shows a germline mismatch at one end, possibly a read error. V and J are TRBV7-3 and TRBJ1-5; tentative D call: TRBD1 (6 bases). This CDR3 has 13 amino acids. The V gene's germline CDR1 is SGHTA and CDR2 FQGTGA. Here the CDR3 DNA reads TGTGCCAGGAGCTTCGACAGGAGTCAGCCCCAGCATTTT. Translated: CARSFDRSQPQHF.

In this sample, this clonotype turned up once. The chain couples TRBV7-2 to TRBJ2-5; D is unresolved. V shed 5 bases and J shed 5 bases, with 18 bases lying between them. The CDR3 is made up of 15 amino acids. The germline V gene encodes CDR1 SGHTA and CDR2 FQGNSA. The CDR3 spells CASSPVGSQVETQYF. CDR3 DNA: TGTGCCAGCAGCCCCGTCGGGTCCCAGGTGGAGACCCAGTACTTC.

This clonotype showed up just a few times. This chain links TRBV29-1 with TRBJ1-1; unclear D gene. In germline, CDR1 is SQVTM, CDR2 ANQGSEA. This CDR3 has 10 residues. Deletions cut 4 bases from V and 11 bases from J, with 11 bases between. CDR3 region: CSVVNGVAFF. The CDR3 DNA reads TGCAGCGTTGTTAACGGGGTGGCTTTCTTT.

The chain joins TRBV20-1 to TRBJ2-7, with 9 nucleotides matching TRBD2. CDR3 length equals 17 residues. J gave up 3 bases and V 1 base, and 13 bases lay outside the gene matches. Germline CDR1 is DFQATT and CDR2 is SNEGSKA (reference sequence). The CDR3 nucleotides are TGCAGTGCTAGAGCCCCAACTGTAGTAGCGGGAGTCTACGAGCAGTACTTC. Encoded protein: CSARAPTVVAGVYEQYF.

This clonotype was seen many times. CDR3 in DNA: TGTGCCAGCAGCCAAGATCTGGGCTCTGGGGCCAACGTCCTGACTTTC. Its translation is CASSQDLGSGANVLTF. The chain links TRBV3-1 to TRBJ2-6; D is ambiguous. The CDR3 has 16 amino acids. Trimming took 0 bases from V and 0 from J, leaving 6 bases between them. CDR1 and CDR2 from the germline V gene are LGHDT and YNNKEL (reference sequence). Full variable domain (remainder filled in from reference TRBV3-1 and TRBJ2-6): DTAVSQTPKYLVTQMGNDKSIKCEQNLGHDTMYWYKQDSKKFLKIMFSYNNKELIINETVPNRFSPKSPDKAHLNLHINSLELGDSAVYFCASSQDLGSGANVLTFGAGSRLTVL.

CDR3: CASSETRGTAHGYTF. For the CDR3, the DNA is TGTGCCAGCAGTGAAACCAGGGGTACAGCCCATGGCTACACCTTC. V usage is TRBV2 and J usage is TRBJ1-2; D might be TRBD1 (6 bases). Per the germline V gene, CDR1 is SNHLY and CDR2 is FYNNEI. The CDR3 contains 15 residues. The V and J ends lost 2 bases and 6 bases respectively, with 16 bases between them.

This clonotype was counted ten times or more. V usage is TRBV5-1 and J usage is TRBJ2-5, with D maybe TRBD2 (5 bases). CDR3 size: 15 residues. Trimming pared 4 bases from V and 0 bases from J, leaving 13 bases between. Germline assignment: CDR1 SGHRS and CDR2 YFSETQ. CDR3 loop: CASSHSGVHQETQYF. The DNA for the CDR3 is TGCGCCAGCAGCCACTCCGGGGTCCACCAAGAGACCCAGTACTTC. The full variable domain, its missing parts supplied by reference TRBV5-1 and TRBJ2-5, is KAGVTQTPRYLIKTRGQQVTLSCSPISGHRSVSWYQQTPGQGLQFLFEYFSETQRNKGNFPGRFSGRQFSNSRSEMNVSTLELGDSALYLCASSHSGVHQETQYFGPGTRLLVL.

The chain employs TRBV5-5 and TRBJ2-6; 10 bases map to TRBD1. Germline-derived CDR1 and CDR2 are SGHKS and YYEKEE (reference sequence). The CDR3 covers 18 residues. J gave up 2 bases and V 4 bases, and 9 bases lay outside the gene matches. Written as DNA, the CDR3 is TGTGCCAGCAGCGGCGGACCCGGGACAGGGGCTGGGGCCAACGTCCTGACTTTC. Amino acids: CASSGGPGTGAGANVLTF.

This clonotype has a handful of counts. The J gene is TRBJ2-1, the V gene TRBV6-6; D is unresolved. The V gene lost 2 bases and the J gene lost 10 bases, with 6 bases spanning the gap. This CDR3 is 11 amino acids long. CDR1 and CDR2 (germline): MNHNY, SVGAGI (reference sequence). CDR3: CASSYRQEQFF. DNA of the CDR3: TGTGCCAGCAGTTACAGACAAGAGCAGTTCTTC.

This clonotype was observed a few times. The gene calls are TRBV29-1 and TRBJ1-1; 7 nucleotides align to TRBD1. J gave up 6 bases and V 6 bases, and 7 bases lay outside the gene matches. CDR3 length: 12 residues. Germline CDR1 reads SQVTM; CDR2 reads ANQGSEA. CDR3 protein: CSVAQGTAEAFF. CDR3 coding DNA: TGCAGCGTGGCACAGGGGACGGCTGAAGCTTTCTTT.

This clonotype was seen only a few times. The junction differs from germline at one of its ends, possibly a read error. The genes are TRBV3-1 and TRBJ2-5; D ambiguous. Germline CDR1 is LGHDT and CDR2 is YNNKEL (reference sequence). The CDR3 sequence is 12 residues long. CDR3 residues: CAGSQGQETQYF. Here the CDR3 DNA reads TGTGCCGGCAGCCAAGGGCAAGAGACCCAGTACTTC.